A selection of T cell receptor beta chains follows, all from one sample in a study of shared clonotypes between healthy human individuals. Profiling relied on immunoSEQ multiplex PCR, and the TCRdb table lists in-frame clones only, not all of them. The sample consists of nearly 2 million clones, approximately 94% of them appearing once. Sequenced input: naive CD8+ T cells sorted from blood. These receptors all come from a man aged 18 to 30 in good health. CDR3s leave out the opening cysteine and the closing phenylalanine or tryptophan.

>TRBV9
ASSVDSSNQPQH
>TRBV5-4
ASSSPGAPYEQY
>TRBV13
ASSHSGDYYEQY
>TRBV7-9
ASSSAMDRLYGYT
>TRBV4-1
ASSQKTAVAGVDYEQY
>TRBV4-1
ASSQERASPYEQY
>TRBV7-9
ASSLLTSGRASDTQY
>TRBV7-9
ASSAGLAGVMGTGELF
>TRBV30
AWSDTGPPADEQF
>TRBV18
ASSPTTSAPGETQY
>TRBV15
ATSVGLAGDGQY
>TRBV7-2
ASSLVRGDNEQF
>TRBV19
ASSSGFSYEQY
>TRBV21-1
ASSKVQVRGNTIY
>TRBV27
ASSLSGGMNTEAF
>TRBV28
ASSPRGVGLAGVAWDTDTQY
>TRBV27
ASSLDGDNIVGTSGGATDTQY
>TRBV7-9
ASSLAGAYGYT
>TRBV6-5
ASVSTSETDTQY
>TRBV2
ASSEGQNTGELF
>TRBV2
ASSEWGMGNQPQH
>TRBV27
ASSLTAGDNSQPQH
>TRBV27
ASSGIAGDSYEQY
>TRBV5-4
ASSLVGQGTDEQY
>TRBV29-1
SVEGPGIYEQY
>TRBV13
ASSLGQGIVSGNTIY
>TRBV4-1
ASSRTGPQSNTEAF
>TRBV7-8
ASSLRLAGPGELF
>TRBV7-6
ASSGGTSDFYEQY
>TRBV27
ASSPTPEGASYEQY
>TRBV10-3
AISEARVQPLH
>TRBV6-5
ASRADGRYTGELF
>TRBV9
ASSTSGAYEQY
>TRBV28
ATGPVGLHTDTQY
>TRBV5-1
ASSLGGTGTTGELF
>TRBV5-6
ASSFGLVNEQF
>TRBV6-1
ASSNRVVNTEAF
>TRBV6-1
ASSEGAGSSYEQY
>TRBV15
ATSEGPANQPQH
>TRBV10-3
AISDKGATSGYNEQF